The clone carrying this T cell receptor beta chain was picked up many times. Its antigen is not identified. Using its own MiXCR run on the reads, TCRdb lists one record per CDR3 protein. The sample has hundreds of thousands of distinct CDR3 sequences, less than 40% seen once. The CDR3 extends over 15 amino acids. V lost 5 bases, J lost 3 bases, and 17 bases lay in between. Germline V lookup: CDR1 MNHEY, CDR2 SMNVEV (reference sequence). This specimen comes from a study of T cell repertoires in cytomegalovirus infection. Study-wide background: Public TCR beta signatures provided an indication of both CMV infection and a matching HLA type. Regarding the study as a whole: Dominating the ex vivo response were TCR beta clonotypes that were CMV-specific and HLA-C-restricted. The cumulative frequency of public TCR beta families distinguished individuals who carried CMV together with the relevant HLA.

Sequencing was carried out using PBMCs. The rearrangement joins TRBV27 to TRBJ2-7; weak D call: TRBD1 (6 bases). The clonotype originates from a human donor in good health (CMV status not recorded). Some clones in this sample may be carry-over from other donors' samples. In nucleotides, the CDR3 is TGTGCCAGCAGTGATTTTGACAGGCTGGACTACGAGCAGTACTTC. This translates into CASSDFDRLDYEQYF.